Below are 12 T cell receptor beta chains sequenced from a single sample in a study of CD8 T cells in ankylosing spondylitis (dated by TCRdb to 2016 to 2017). Results and caveats for the whole study, not just this receptor: A TCR beta motif made up of under ten highly homologous amino acid variants appeared to be characteristic of blood from ankylosing spondylitis patients.

These receptors have no identified antigens. Libraries were built with 5' RACE. The reads were generated on an Illumina HiSeq 2500. The public reads were run again by TCRdb, first through fastp at Q25 and then through MiXCR, and only productive beta chains were kept. Records with the same CDR3 protein are collapsed into one entry carrying the most frequent genes and DNA. Within this sample are hundreds of thousands of distinct CDR3 sequences, with about 25% of them counted one time only. Jointly, the top ten make up approximately 1% of the sample. Sequenced input: blood, either unsorted or a sorted T cell fraction (not recorded which). The receptor set was obtained from a male donor with ankylosing spondylitis.

V and J are TRBV4-2 and TRBJ2-3; 10 nucleotides line up with TRBD2. Germline CDR1 and CDR2: LGHNA and YNFKEQ. J was trimmed by 1 base and V by 6 bases; bases with no gene match: 7. This CDR3 has 16 amino acids. The CDR3 DNA sequence: TGTGCCAGCAGTCCAGGACTAGCGGAGGGCACAGATACGCAGTATTTT. This translates into CASSPGLAEGTDTQYF.

The V and J genes are TRBV5-5 and TRBJ2-5; no reliable D call. This CDR3 region has 11 residues. V lost 0 bases to trimming and J lost 10 bases, with 7 bases between them. The germline CDR1 and CDR2 sequences are SGHKS and YYEKEE (reference sequence). The DNA for the CDR3 is TGTGCCAGCAGCTTGGCCTGGAACCAGTACTTC. It specifies CASSLAWNQYF.

This clonotype appeared once. The rearrangement joins TRBV5-1 to TRBJ2-5; weak D call: TRBD1 (6 bases). Deletions cut 1 base from V and 0 bases from J, with 10 bases between. CDR1 is SGHRS, CDR2 YFSETQ, per germline. This CDR3 is 15 amino acids long. The CDR3 here is CASSLIRGNQETQYF. CDR3 in DNA: TGCGCCAGCAGCTTGATTAGGGGGAACCAAGAGACCCAGTACTTC.

The chain has TRBV11-2 and TRBJ2-7; unclear D gene. Germline CDR1 and CDR2: SGHAT and FQNNGV. The CDR3 extends over 15 amino acids. Trimming took off 0 bases at V and 2 bases at J, with 11 bases between the two ends. In nucleotides, the CDR3 is TGTGCCAGCAGCTTAGATCGGGCGCCTACCTACGAGCAGTACGTC. It yields the protein CASSLDRAPTYEQYV.

Notes on this clonotype: A read error may explain this, as a much larger clone is one base away. The rearrangement links TRBV4-1 to TRBJ1-1; D perhaps matches TRBD1 (5 bases). This CDR3 comprises 15 residues. Germline CDR1 and CDR2: MGHRA and YSYEKL. DNA of the CDR3: TGCGCCAGCAGCCAAGTTTTACGGGGGAACACTGAAGTTTTCTTT. Its protein product is CASSQVLRGNTEVFF.

This clonotype has a handful of counts. The chain joins TRBV20-1 to TRBJ1-5; possibly TRBD1 for D (5 bases). Trimming removed 3 bases at V and 5 bases at J, with 8 bases between. Germline values: CDR1 DFQATT, CDR2 SNEGSKA (reference sequence). The CDR3 contains 12 residues. CDR3 region: CSARRGDQPQHF. The CDR3 DNA sequence: TGCAGTGCTAGGAGAGGGGATCAGCCCCAGCATTTT.

This clonotype was seen a handful of times. The V gene is TRBV15, the J gene TRBJ1-6; no clear D. Germline loops: CDR1 LNHNV, CDR2 YYDKDF (reference sequence). V lost 0 bases to trimming and J lost 14 bases, with 17 bases between them. The CDR3 has 15 residues. CDR3 nucleotide sequence: TGTGCCACCAGCAGAGATCCTCACGGTGGGTCTACCCTCCACTTT. Translated, it gives CATSRDPHGGSTLHF.

This clonotype was observed a handful of times. J is TRBJ1-2 and V is TRBV27; D not certain. Between the trimmed V and J ends, which lost 5 bases and 8 bases, there was a span of 12 bases. Germline lookup yields CDR1 MNHEY and CDR2 SMNVEV (reference sequence). The CDR3 contains 12 residues. CDR3 bases: TGTGCCAGCAGTAACCCCGCCGAGGGCTACACCTTC. Amino acids: CASSNPAEGYTF.

The chain uses TRBV5-1 and TRBJ2-7; the D is unclear. The CDR3 has 9 amino acids. The ends were cut back, 4 bases at V and 8 bases at J, with 4 bases in the middle. CDR1 and CDR2 from the germline V gene are SGHRS and YFSETQ. The CDR3 spells CASSRKQYF. The CDR3 DNA sequence: TGCGCCAGCAGCCGGAAGCAGTACTTC.

V is TRBV7-2 and J is TRBJ2-2; D remains unclear. The V gene's germline CDR1 is SGHTA and CDR2 FQGNSA. This CDR3 contains 14 residues. The V end lost 6 bases, the J end lost 9 bases, and 17 bases lay between the germline ends. CDR3 residues: CASRSLDQLRELFF. CDR3 sequence (DNA): TGTGCCAGCAGATCCCTCGACCAGCTAAGGGAGCTGTTTTTT.

This clonotype occurred a few times. The CDR3 bases are TGCGCCAGCAGCCCTGCGCGCGTGGACCCCTTAGGCTACACCTTC. Amino acid sequence: CASSPARVDPLGYTF. The chain carries TRBV5-1 and TRBJ1-2; no clear D gene. CDR1 is SGHRS, CDR2 YFSETQ, per germline. The V end was cut by 4 bases, the J end by 8 bases, with 21 bases between. The CDR3 is 15 residues long.

The chain combines TRBV30 with TRBJ2-5; 9 bases are a match to TRBD1. Trimming removed 3 bases from V and 5 bases from J; junction bases left unmatched: 4. Germline lookup yields CDR1 GTSNPN and CDR2 SVGIG (reference sequence). This CDR3 comprises 13 residues. CDR3 residues: CAWRGQGPETQYF. The CDR3 DNA follows: TGTGCCTGGAGGGGACAGGGACCGGAGACCCAGTACTTC.